These 14 T cell receptor beta chains were sequenced from one sample in a study of cytomegalovirus exposure and HLA in healthy donors. PCR involved 60 Vbeta and 13 Jbeta primers. The table came from immunoSEQ multiplex PCR; TCRdb's copy has only in-frame clones and leaves some out. In all, the sample yields 50,000 or so clones. Material for sequencing was PBMCs. These receptors originate from a woman between 40 and 50 years old in good health and CMV-seronegative.

The chain is built from TRBV10-3 and TRBJ1-5; tentative D call: TRBD1 (5 bases). The V end lost 0 bases, the J end lost 5 bases, and 14 bases lay between the germline ends. Germline CDR1 is ENHRY and CDR2 is SYGVKD. The CDR3 is 16 residues long. CDR3 sequence: CAISESRDSTDQPQHF. CDR3 nucleotides: TGTGCCATCAGTGAGTCCCGAGACAGCACGGATCAGCCCCAGCATTTT.

V usage is TRBV28 and J usage is TRBJ2-5, with TRBD2 matching over 9 bases. Germline CDR1 reads MDHEN; CDR2 reads SYDVKM. The CDR3 runs 17 residues. The V and J ends lost 6 bases and 4 bases, in that order; junction bases with no gene match: 15. The CDR3 here is CASSPLVVAGVTETQYF. The CDR3 region has the DNA TGTGCCAGCAGCCCCCTCGTGGTAGCGGGAGTGACAGAGACCCAGTACTTC.

This chain joins TRBV4-3 and TRBJ1-2; D is ambiguous. Looked up from germline, CDR1 is LGHNA and CDR2 is YSLEER. Trimming took off 2 bases at V and 0 bases at J, with 10 bases between the two ends. This CDR3 is 15 amino acids long. The CDR3 DNA follows: TGCGCCAGCAGCCAATCGACGGGAGCTAACTATGGCTACACCTTC. This codes for CASSQSTGANYGYTF.

The chain is built from TRBV19 and TRBJ2-7; maybe TRBD2 (6 bases). The CDR3 is 13 residues long. CDR1 and CDR2 (germline): LNHDA, SQIVND (reference sequence). Trimming cost V 4 bases and J 4 bases, with 11 bases left between them. The DNA for the CDR3 is TGTGCCAGTAGTAGGGGGGAGAGGTACGAGCAGTACTTC. It codes for CASSRGERYEQYF.

The chain couples TRBV2 to TRBJ1-5, with D maybe TRBD1 (5 bases). Germline CDR1 is SNHLY and CDR2 is FYNNEI. The germline V and J ends were trimmed by 2 bases and 2 bases, with 10 bases remaining between them. This CDR3 is 15 amino acids long. This chain's CDR3 is CASSEQGIGNQPQHF. The CDR3 region has the DNA TGTGCCAGCAGTGAACAGGGTATCGGCAATCAGCCCCAGCATTTT.

The chain joins TRBV28 to TRBJ2-6; TRBD1 aligns across 8 bases. The CDR3 covers 16 residues. The germline gives CDR1 MDHEN, CDR2 SYDVKM. The J segment lost 4 bases and the V segment lost 3 bases, leaving 5 bases of the junction unmatched. Written as DNA, the CDR3 is TGTGCCAGCAGTTTTCAGGGGGCGGAGGGGGCCAACGTCCTGACTTTC. Protein product: CASSFQGAEGANVLTF.

In DNA, the CDR3 is TGTGCCAGCAGCTTAAGAATTGGGCGGGACCTCTACAATGAGCAGTTCTTC. This codes for CASSLRIGRDLYNEQFF. The V gene is TRBV7-3, the J gene TRBJ2-1, with D maybe TRBD2 (6 bases). The CDR3 loop spans 17 amino acids. Germline V CDR1 and CDR2: SGHTA, FQGTGA. The V gene lost 1 base and the J gene lost 3 bases, with 16 bases spanning the gap.

The chain uses TRBV28 and TRBJ2-7; 8 bases align to TRBD1. The CDR3 contains 16 residues. CDR1 and CDR2 from the germline V gene are MDHEN and SYDVKM. J was trimmed by 2 bases and V by 7 bases; bases with no gene match: 13. CDR3 nucleotides: TGTGCCAGCACCGACCCCCAGGGGGCGCCTCCCTACGAGCAGTACTTC. Protein: CASTDPQGAPPYEQYF. Supplemented by reference TRBV28 and TRBJ2-7, the full variable domain reads DVKVTQSSRYLVKRTGEKVFLECVQDMDHENMFWYRQDPGLGLRLIYFSYDVKMKEKGDIPEGYSVSREKKERFSLILESASTNQTSMYLCASTDPQGAPPYEQYFGPGTRLTVT.

V gene TRBV9 combines with J gene TRBJ2-7; 8 nucleotides agree with TRBD2. The junction had 5 bases not matched to a gene; V was cut back by 0 bases and J by 6 bases. The V gene's germline CDR1 is SGDLS and CDR2 YYNGEE. The CDR3 covers 14 residues. CDR3 sequence: CASSVVGLGSEQYF. CDR3 nucleotide sequence: TGTGCCAGCAGCGTAGTGGGACTAGGCTCCGAGCAGTACTTC.

The chain is built from TRBV4-2 and TRBJ2-7; 9 positions agree with TRBD2. The CDR3 covers 15 residues. Germline CDR1 reads LGHNA; CDR2 reads YNFKEQ. With V trimmed by 4 bases and J by 4 bases, 8 bases remained unmatched. This CDR3 reads CASSPISGSGYEQYF. The CDR3 DNA reads TGTGCCAGCAGCCCTATTAGCGGGAGTGGGTACGAGCAGTACTTC.

The genes are TRBV5-6 and TRBJ1-3; the D gene is possibly TRBD1 (5 bases). Germline CDR1 reads SGHDT; CDR2 reads YYEEEE. V was trimmed by 4 bases and J by 2 bases, leaving 13 bases between them. The CDR3 is 15 amino acids. The CDR3 sequence is CASSPTGGTGNTIYF. The CDR3 DNA reads TGTGCCAGCAGCCCGACGGGGGGAACTGGAAACACCATATATTTT.

The CDR3 bases are TGCGCCAGCAGCCAAGGGACCGACCTAGCGGGGATCGCCTACGAGCAGTACTTC. Encoded protein: CASSQGTDLAGIAYEQYF. The chain recombines TRBV4-1 with TRBJ2-7; 9 bases fit TRBD2. Germline CDR1 reads MGHRA; CDR2 reads YSYEKL. The junction had 12 bases not matched to a gene; V was cut back by 1 base and J by 2 bases. The CDR3 loop spans 18 amino acids.

The rearrangement links TRBV9 to TRBJ2-1; the D gene is possibly TRBD1 (6 bases). Germline CDR1 and CDR2: SGDLS and YYNGEE. This CDR3 spans 15 amino acids. Trimming left V 2 bases short and J 0 bases short, with 9 bases between. The CDR3 sequence is CASSVRDISYNEQFF. In nucleotides, the CDR3 is TGTGCCAGCAGCGTCCGGGACATCTCCTACAATGAGCAGTTCTTC.

The chain uses TRBV14 and TRBJ2-7; 8 bases line up with TRBD1. The V gene end was trimmed by 5 bases and the J gene end by 2 bases; junction bases not matched to a gene: 5. Germline values: CDR1 SGHDN, CDR2 FVKESK. This CDR3 comprises 14 residues. CDR3 amino acids: CASSGRGHAYEQYF. The CDR3 DNA sequence: TGTGCCAGCAGCGGCAGGGGGCACGCCTACGAGCAGTACTTC.